Below, 31 T cell receptor beta chains from the same sample are listed, as sequenced in a study of cytomegalovirus exposure and HLA in healthy donors. Sequenced by immunoSEQ multiplex PCR; TCRdb stores in-frame clones only, minus some. The repertoire consists of about 75,000 clones, with over 80% occurring once and the leading ten covering about 3%. Material for sequencing was PBMCs. Receptors were obtained from a man younger than 45 in good health and CMV-seronegative.

This clone occurred a few times. DNA for the CDR3: TGTGCCAGCAGCCAAGAAGGGACTAGCGCAAGTCGGCAGTACTTC. As protein: CASSQEGTSASRQYF. The chain has TRBV4-2 and TRBJ2-7; 10 bases map to TRBD2. The CDR3 spans 15 residues. The V gene end was trimmed by 0 bases and the J gene end by 9 bases; junction bases not matched to a gene: 8. CDR1 is LGHNA, CDR2 YNFKEQ, per germline.

The chain carries TRBV11-3 and TRBJ1-2; weak D call: TRBD1 (6 bases). CDR1 and CDR2 (germline): SGHNT, YENEEA. There are 16 residues in the CDR3. V gave up 5 bases and J gave up 3 bases, with 19 bases separating them. The CDR3 reads CASSARTGGQHYGYTF. For the CDR3, the DNA is TGTGCCAGCAGCGCCAGAACCGGAGGACAGCACTATGGCTACACCTTC.

V gene TRBV7-9 combines with J gene TRBJ2-3; 11 bases map to TRBD2. The CDR3 runs to 16 residues. Trimming at V came to 5 bases and at J to 3 bases, leaving 7 bases not matched to a gene. Per germline, CDR1 SEHNR and CDR2 FQNEAQ (reference sequence). The chain's CDR3 is CASSPSGLADTDTQYF. In DNA form, the CDR3 reads TGTGCCAGCAGCCCCTCGGGACTAGCGGATACAGATACGCAGTATTTT.

This chain's CDR3 is CAVRGSQPQHF. The CDR3 DNA is TGTGCCGTAAGGGGTTCTCAGCCCCAGCATTTT. The chain employs TRBV19 and TRBJ1-5, with D possibly TRBD1 on 5 matching bases. CDR3 length equals 11 residues. Looked up from germline, CDR1 is LNHDA and CDR2 is SQIVND (reference sequence). Between the trimmed V and J ends, which lost 11 bases and 6 bases, there was a span of 11 bases. Based on the CDR3 plus reference TRBV19 and TRBJ1-5, the full variable domain is DGGITQSPKYLFRKEGQNVTLSCEQNLNHDAMYWYRQDPGQGLRLIYYSQIVNDFQKGDIAEGYSVSREKKESFPLTVTSAQKNPTAFYLCAVRGSQPQHFGDGTRLSIL.

The CDR3 is CASSKRRMLGDEQFF. The CDR3 DNA reads as TGTGCCAGCAGCAAAAGGAGAATGTTGGGAGATGAGCAGTTCTTC. The chain combines TRBV9 with TRBJ2-1, with D perhaps matching TRBD2 (5 bases). Germline CDR1 is SGDLS and CDR2 is YYNGEE. The CDR3 totals 15 residues. The V end lost 4 bases, the J end lost 8 bases, and 19 bases lay between the germline ends.

The chain has TRBV5-8 and TRBJ1-5; tentative D call: TRBD1 (6 bases). The CDR3 is 16 amino acids. The V end lost 4 bases, the J end lost 3 bases, and 17 bases lay between the germline ends. From germline, CDR1 is SGHTS and CDR2 YDEGEE. CDR3: CASSPKGQGNNQPQHF. CDR3 bases: TGTGCCAGCAGCCCGAAGGGGCAGGGGAACAATCAGCCCCAGCATTTT.

V usage is TRBV7-3 and J usage is TRBJ2-2; D possibly corresponds to TRBD2 (6 bases). V was cut by 5 bases and J by 4 bases, with 23 bases left in between. Germline-derived CDR1 and CDR2 are SGHTA and FQGTGA. There are 18 residues in the CDR3. CDR3 nucleotide sequence: TGTGCCAGCAGCAAAGGCCCGGGTGGGGGGTTTGGCACCGGGGAGCTGTTTTTT. Protein sequence: CASSKGPGGGFGTGELFF.

V gene TRBV9 combines with J gene TRBJ2-2; 7 bases are shared with TRBD2. This CDR3 is built from 18 residues. Germline CDR1 SGDLS, CDR2 YYNGEE. Trimming cost V 3 bases and J 1 base; bases outside gene matches: 12. CDR3 loop: CASSGGGGRALNTGELFF. CDR3 DNA: TGTGCCAGCAGCGGGGGGGGAGGCAGGGCCCTGAACACCGGGGAGCTGTTTTTT.

The CDR3 protein is CASSQDGGGNNSPLHF. For the CDR3, the DNA is TGCGCCAGCAGCCAAGATGGTGGAGGCAATAATTCACCCCTCCACTTT. V and J are TRBV4-1 and TRBJ1-6; D remains ambiguous. Germline V lookup: CDR1 MGHRA, CDR2 YSYEKL. The CDR3 spans 16 residues. Trimming removed 0 bases at V and 5 bases at J, with 11 bases between.

This rearrangement joins TRBV7-2 to TRBJ2-2, with D possibly TRBD1 on 6 matching bases. Trimming took 3 bases from V and 1 from J, leaving 12 bases between them. Germline-derived CDR1 and CDR2 are SGHTA and FQGNSA. The CDR3 runs to 16 residues. The CDR3: CASSFGGRQNTGELFF. The CDR3 nucleotides read TGTGCCAGCAGCTTTGGGGGCAGGCAGAACACCGGGGAGCTGTTTTTT.

The chain employs TRBV10-3 and TRBJ1-4; the D gene is possibly TRBD1 (5 bases). Per germline, CDR1 ENHRY and CDR2 SYGVKD. The CDR3 runs to 15 residues. V shed 5 bases and J shed 2 bases, with 12 bases lying between them. CDR3 nucleotide sequence: TGTGCCATCAGTCAACAGGCCCGGACTAATGAAAAACTGTTTTTT. It yields the protein CAISQQARTNEKLFF.

The chain employs TRBV11-2 and TRBJ2-2; 8 bases are shared with TRBD2. V lost 8 bases, J lost 0 bases, and 5 bases stayed unmatched. The CDR3 has 15 amino acids. CDR1 is SGHAT, CDR2 FQNNGV, per germline. The CDR3: CASSTSGPNTGELFF. The DNA for the CDR3 is TGTGCCAGCTCCACTAGCGGACCGAACACCGGGGAGCTGTTTTTT. The full variable domain, completed using reference TRBV11-2 and TRBJ2-2, is EAGVAQSPRYKIIEKRQSVAFWCNPISGHATLYWYQQILGQGPKLLIQFQNNGVVDDSQLPKDRFSAERLKGVDSTLKIQPAKLEDSAVYLCASSTSGPNTGELFFGEGSRLTVL.

The chain recombines TRBV18 with TRBJ1-3, with D possibly TRBD1 on 6 matching bases. V dropped 6 bases and J dropped 4 bases, with 16 bases sitting between them. Germline V lookup: CDR1 KGHSH, CDR2 LQKENI. The CDR3 runs to 15 residues. CDR3 bases: TGTGCCAGCTCCCAGACAGGCGGCGCGGGAAACACCATATATTTT. Protein product: CASSQTGGAGNTIYF.

The chain employs TRBV5-1 and TRBJ1-2; 11 bases are shared with TRBD1. The V segment lost 4 bases and the J segment 7 bases; nucleotides outside the gene matches: 9. Germline CDR1 is SGHRS and CDR2 is YFSETQ. This CDR3 has 15 amino acids. CDR3 sequence (DNA): TGCGCCAGCAGCCCAGATGGACAGGGGGCGCTTGGCTACACCTTC. It yields the protein CASSPDGQGALGYTF.

This clone appeared once. The chain uses TRBV2 and TRBJ2-7, with D perhaps TRBD1 (6 bases). CDR3 length equals 13 residues. Trimming pared 4 bases from V and 5 bases from J, leaving 12 bases between. Germline V CDR1 and CDR2: SNHLY, FYNNEI. DNA of the CDR3: TGTGCCAGCAGTGTCAGACAGGATCACGAGCAGTACTTC. Protein sequence: CASSVRQDHEQYF.

This chain uses TRBV25-1 with TRBJ1-1; TRBD1 agrees at 7 bases. Germline lookup yields CDR1 MGHDK and CDR2 SYGVNS. V lost 4 bases and J lost 7; bases outside the gene matches: 6. The CDR3 length is 13 residues. CDR3 sequence reads: CASSATGAVEAFF. In DNA, the CDR3 is TGTGCCAGCAGTGCCACAGGGGCGGTTGAAGCTTTCTTT.

This clone appeared a single time. The chain combines TRBV7-2 with TRBJ2-7; 10 bases map to TRBD2. CDR1 SGHTA and CDR2 FQGNSA come from the germline V gene. The J segment lost 0 bases and the V segment lost 1 base, leaving 0 bases of the junction unmatched. There are 15 residues in the CDR3. This CDR3 is CASSLGLAGSYEQYV. CDR3 coding DNA: TGTGCCAGCAGCTTAGGACTAGCGGGCTCCTACGAGCAGTACGTC.

This chain connects TRBV7-2 to TRBJ2-5; no reliable D call. With 8 bases removed from V and 0 bases from J, the gap between germline ends came to 10 bases. This CDR3 spans 13 amino acids. The germline gives CDR1 SGHTA, CDR2 FQGNSA. Here the CDR3 DNA reads TGTGCCAGCCGCGGATTGTACCAAGAGACCCAGTACTTC. It specifies CASRGLYQETQYF.

The V and J genes are TRBV2 and TRBJ2-5; D is perhaps TRBD2 (7 bases). V was cut by 9 bases and J by 1 base, with 15 bases left in between. The germline gives CDR1 SNHLY, CDR2 FYNNEI. The CDR3 has 14 amino acids. DNA of the CDR3: TGTGCCAGGGGGGGGCGGGCCCGCCAAGAGACCCAGTACTTC. It specifies CARGGRARQETQYF. Variable domain in full (rest from reference TRBV2 and TRBJ2-5): EPEVTQTPSHQVTQMGQEVILRCVPISNHLYFYWYRQILGQKVEFLVSFYNNEISEKSEIFDDQFSVERPDGSNFTLKIRSTKLEDSAMYFCARGGRARQETQYFGPGTRLLVL.

The chain is built from TRBV9 and TRBJ1-3; D is perhaps TRBD1 (5 bases). Germline assignment: CDR1 SGDLS and CDR2 YYNGEE. V lost 2 bases and J 3 bases, leaving 12 bases between the germline ends. This CDR3 is 15 amino acids long. CDR3 sequence (DNA): TGTGCCAGCAGCGTGACAGAAGCAGGTGGAAACACCATATATTTT. It yields the protein CASSVTEAGGNTIYF.

The chain recombines TRBV2 with TRBJ2-7; possibly TRBD2 for D (5 bases). The germline V and J ends were trimmed by 11 bases and 4 bases, with 15 bases remaining between them. CDR1 SNHLY and CDR2 FYNNEI come from the germline V gene. The CDR3 covers 12 residues. DNA for the CDR3: TGTGCCGGAGGAGTTTACTCGTACGAGCAGTACTTC. Translating it yields CAGGVYSYEQYF.

The gene calls are TRBV5-6 and TRBJ2-2, with D unresolved. In germline, CDR1 is SGHDT, CDR2 YYEEEE. CDR3 length: 17 residues. Trimming took off 1 base at V and 0 bases at J, with 13 bases between the two ends. The CDR3 region is CASSLFRSRTNTGELFF. In nucleotides, the CDR3 is TGTGCCAGCAGCTTGTTCAGAAGCAGGACGAACACCGGGGAGCTGTTTTTT.

The chain has TRBV29-1 and TRBJ2-1; D might be TRBD1 (5 bases). In germline, CDR1 is SQVTM, CDR2 ANQGSEA. Trimming took off 4 bases at V and 3 bases at J, with 19 bases between the two ends. CDR3 length: 16 residues. CDR3 sequence reads: CSVGPRLSDSYNEQFF. For the CDR3, the DNA is TGCAGCGTTGGCCCTCGGTTGTCCGACAGCTACAATGAGCAGTTCTTC.

The rearrangement joins TRBV7-8 to TRBJ2-3; no clear D gene. The CDR3 loop spans 15 amino acids. Trimming removed 3 bases at V and 5 bases at J, with 15 bases between. CDR1 and CDR2 (germline): SGHVS, FQNEAQ. In DNA form, the CDR3 reads TGTGCCAGCAGCTTGCGACTGGCCCCGTTAGATACGCAGTATTTT. Translating gives CASSLRLAPLDTQYF.

The rearrangement uses TRBV27 and TRBJ2-5; 13 bases fit TRBD2. Germline V gene lookup returns CDR1 MNHEY and CDR2 SMNVEV (reference sequence). V shed 10 bases, J shed 5 bases, and the junction held 13 bases outside the gene matches. This CDR3 is built from 16 residues. The CDR3: CATSSRTSGGGETQYF. The CDR3 nucleotides are TGTGCCACTTCGAGCCGGACTAGCGGGGGTGGTGAGACCCAGTACTTC.

The CDR3 region has the DNA TGTGCCAGCAGCGTGGGACAGTCTAACTATGGCTACACCTTC. Translation gives CASSVGQSNYGYTF. The chain uses TRBV7-6 and TRBJ1-2; 7 bases align to TRBD1. Germline V lookup: CDR1 SGHVS, CDR2 FNYEAQ. V was pared by 5 bases and J by 0 bases, with 3 bases of the junction left unmatched. CDR3 length: 14 amino acids.

This clone was detected once. The V gene is TRBV19, the J gene TRBJ2-7, with 9 nucleotides matching TRBD1. V dropped 5 bases and J dropped 3; count of bases not matched to a gene: 8. Germline CDR1 is LNHDA and CDR2 is SQIVND (reference sequence). CDR3 length equals 15 residues. In DNA, the CDR3 is TGTGCCAGTAGTGCACCGGGACAGGGAAACTACGAGCAGTACTTC. Translating gives CASSAPGQGNYEQYF.

The chain employs TRBV14 and TRBJ2-7; D ambiguous. V was cut by 0 bases and J by 6 bases, with 6 bases left in between. The germline V gene has CDR1 SGHDN and CDR2 FVKESK. This CDR3 region has 12 residues. DNA for the CDR3: TGTGCCAGCAGCCAAGAGAGAGGCGAGCAGTACTTC. Its translation: CASSQERGEQYF.

The J gene is TRBJ2-2, the V gene TRBV7-2; maybe TRBD2 (6 bases). This CDR3 spans 15 amino acids. Germline CDR1 and CDR2: SGHTA and FQGNSA. V was trimmed by 1 base and J by 5 bases, leaving 11 bases between them. The CDR3 coding sequence is TGTGCCAGCAGCTTAGACGGGGGTCTAACCGGGGAGCTGTTTTTT. Residues: CASSLDGGLTGELFF.

V usage is TRBV4-3 and J usage is TRBJ1-1; D might be TRBD1 (5 bases). V was clipped by 0 bases and J by 6 bases, with 11 bases between them. The CDR3 totals 14 residues. Germline V gene sequence: CDR1 LGHNA, CDR2 YSLEER. The chain's CDR3 is CASSQDNPGAEAFF. The CDR3 DNA reads as TGCGCCAGCAGCCAAGATAATCCGGGGGCTGAAGCTTTCTTT.

The V and J genes are TRBV7-2 and TRBJ1-3; tentative D call: TRBD1 (6 bases). This CDR3 has 14 amino acids. Trimming took off 5 bases at V and 3 bases at J, with 11 bases between the two ends. Germline V lookup: CDR1 SGHTA, CDR2 FQGNSA. The CDR3 DNA follows: TGTGCCAGCAGCCCAAACAGGGATGGAAACACCATATATTTT. Translating gives CASSPNRDGNTIYF.